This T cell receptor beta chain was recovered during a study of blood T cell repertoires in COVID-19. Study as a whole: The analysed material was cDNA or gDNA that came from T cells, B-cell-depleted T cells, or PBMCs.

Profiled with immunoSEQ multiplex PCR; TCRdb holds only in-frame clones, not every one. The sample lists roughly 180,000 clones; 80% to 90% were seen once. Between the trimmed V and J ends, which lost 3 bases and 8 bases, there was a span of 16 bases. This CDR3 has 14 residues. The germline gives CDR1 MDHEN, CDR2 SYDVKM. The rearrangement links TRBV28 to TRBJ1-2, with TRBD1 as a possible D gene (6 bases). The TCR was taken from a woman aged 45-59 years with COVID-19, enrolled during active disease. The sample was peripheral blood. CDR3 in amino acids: CASSLEYQGRGYTF. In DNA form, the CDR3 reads TGTGCCAGCAGTTTGGAGTATCAGGGGCGGGGCTACACCTTC.